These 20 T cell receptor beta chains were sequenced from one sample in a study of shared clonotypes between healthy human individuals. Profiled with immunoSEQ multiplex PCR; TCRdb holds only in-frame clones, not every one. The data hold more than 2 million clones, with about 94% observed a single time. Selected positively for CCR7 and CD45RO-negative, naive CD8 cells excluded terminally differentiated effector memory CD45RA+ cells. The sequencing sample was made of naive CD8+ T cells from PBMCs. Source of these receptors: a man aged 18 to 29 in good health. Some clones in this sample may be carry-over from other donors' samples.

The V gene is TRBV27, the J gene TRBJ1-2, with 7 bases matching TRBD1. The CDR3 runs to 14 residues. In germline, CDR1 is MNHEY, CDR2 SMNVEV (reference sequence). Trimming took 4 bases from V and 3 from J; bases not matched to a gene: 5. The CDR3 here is CASSSTQGYYGYTF. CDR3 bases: TGTGCCAGCAGTTCCACACAGGGGTACTATGGCTACACCTTC.

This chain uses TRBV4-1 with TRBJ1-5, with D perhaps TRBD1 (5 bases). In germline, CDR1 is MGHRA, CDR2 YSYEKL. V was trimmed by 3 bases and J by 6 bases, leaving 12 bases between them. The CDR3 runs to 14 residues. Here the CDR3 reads CASSHQGGFQPQHF. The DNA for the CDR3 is TGCGCCAGCAGCCACCAGGGCGGGTTTCAGCCCCAGCATTTT.

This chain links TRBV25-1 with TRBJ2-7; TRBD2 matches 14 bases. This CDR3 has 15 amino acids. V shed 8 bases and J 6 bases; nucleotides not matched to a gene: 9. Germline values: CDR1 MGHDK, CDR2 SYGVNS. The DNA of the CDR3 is TGTGCCAGCTCCGGGACTAGCGGGAGTGTTACCGAGCAGTACTTC. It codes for CASSGTSGSVTEQYF.

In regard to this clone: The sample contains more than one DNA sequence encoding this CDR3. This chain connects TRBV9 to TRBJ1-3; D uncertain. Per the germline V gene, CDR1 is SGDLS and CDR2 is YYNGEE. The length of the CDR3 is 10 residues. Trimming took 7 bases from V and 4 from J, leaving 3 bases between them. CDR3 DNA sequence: TGTGCCAGCGGAGGAAACACCATATATTTT. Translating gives CASGGNTIYF.

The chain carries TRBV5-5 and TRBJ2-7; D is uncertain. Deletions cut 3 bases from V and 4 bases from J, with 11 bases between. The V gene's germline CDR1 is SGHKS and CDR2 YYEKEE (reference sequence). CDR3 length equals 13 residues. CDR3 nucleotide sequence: TGTGCCAGCAGCTGGCACACGTCTTACGAGCAGTACTTC. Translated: CASSWHTSYEQYF.

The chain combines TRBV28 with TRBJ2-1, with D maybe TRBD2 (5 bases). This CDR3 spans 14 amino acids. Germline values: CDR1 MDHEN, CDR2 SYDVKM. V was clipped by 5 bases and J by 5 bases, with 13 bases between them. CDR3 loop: CASSPLWGDNEQFF. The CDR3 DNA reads TGTGCCAGCAGTCCCCTCTGGGGAGACAATGAGCAGTTCTTC. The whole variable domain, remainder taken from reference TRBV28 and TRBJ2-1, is DVKVTQSSRYLVKRTGEKVFLECVQDMDHENMFWYRQDPGLGLRLIYFSYDVKMKEKGDIPEGYSVSREKKERFSLILESASTNQTSMYLCASSPLWGDNEQFFGPGTRLTVL.

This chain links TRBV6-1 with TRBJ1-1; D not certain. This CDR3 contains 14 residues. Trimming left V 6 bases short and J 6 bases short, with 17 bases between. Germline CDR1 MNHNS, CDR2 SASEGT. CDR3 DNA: TGTGCCAGCAGGCCAAATCCCCGCGGGCCTGAAGCTTTCTTT. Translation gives CASRPNPRGPEAFF.

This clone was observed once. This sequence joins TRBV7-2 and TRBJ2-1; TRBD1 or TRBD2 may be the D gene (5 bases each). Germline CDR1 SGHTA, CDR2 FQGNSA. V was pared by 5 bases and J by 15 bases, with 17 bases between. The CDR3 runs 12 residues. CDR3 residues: CASSQPRDEVFF. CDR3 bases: TGTGCCAGCAGCCAACCCCGGGACGAGGTGTTCTTC.

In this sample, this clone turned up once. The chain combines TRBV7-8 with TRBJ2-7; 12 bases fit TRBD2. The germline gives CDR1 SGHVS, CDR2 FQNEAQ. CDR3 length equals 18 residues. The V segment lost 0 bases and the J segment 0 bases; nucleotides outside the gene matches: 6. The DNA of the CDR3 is TGTGCCAGCAGCTTAGCGCTAGCGGGAGGGAATAGCTCCTACGAGCAGTACTTC. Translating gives CASSLALAGGNSSYEQYF.

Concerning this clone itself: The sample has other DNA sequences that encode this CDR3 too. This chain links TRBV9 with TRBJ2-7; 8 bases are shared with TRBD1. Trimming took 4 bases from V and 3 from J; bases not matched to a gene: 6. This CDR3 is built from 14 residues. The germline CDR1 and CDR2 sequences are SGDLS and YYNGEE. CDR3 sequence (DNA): TGTGCCAGCAGCCTGGGGACAGGCAACTACGAGCAGTACTTC. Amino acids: CASSLGTGNYEQYF. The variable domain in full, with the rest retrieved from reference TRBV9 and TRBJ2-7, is DSGVTQTPKHLITATGQRVTLRCSPRSGDLSVYWYQQSLDQGLQFLIQYYNGEERAKGNILERFSAQQFPDLHSELNLSSLELGDSALYFCASSLGTGNYEQYFGPGTRLTVT.

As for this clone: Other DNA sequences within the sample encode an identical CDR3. CDR3 loop: CASSYSTGGYGYTF. In DNA, the CDR3 is TGTGCCAGCAGTTACTCGACAGGTGGCTATGGCTACACCTTC. This rearrangement joins TRBV6-6 to TRBJ1-2, with D possibly TRBD1 on 6 matching bases. CDR3 length: 14 amino acids. Trimming left V 0 bases short and J 4 bases short, with 9 bases between. Germline loops: CDR1 MNHNY, CDR2 SVGAGI (reference sequence).

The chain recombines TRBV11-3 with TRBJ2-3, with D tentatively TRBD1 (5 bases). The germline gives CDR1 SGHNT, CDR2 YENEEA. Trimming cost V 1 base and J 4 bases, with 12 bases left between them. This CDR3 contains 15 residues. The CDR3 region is CASSLAGSYADTQYF. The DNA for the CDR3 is TGTGCCAGCAGCTTAGCAGGGTCTTACGCAGATACGCAGTATTTT.

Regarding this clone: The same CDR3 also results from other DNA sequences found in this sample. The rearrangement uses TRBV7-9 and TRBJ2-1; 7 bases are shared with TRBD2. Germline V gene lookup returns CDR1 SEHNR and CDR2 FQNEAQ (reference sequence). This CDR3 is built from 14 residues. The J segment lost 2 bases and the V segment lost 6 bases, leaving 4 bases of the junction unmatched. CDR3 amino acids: CASSSGGPYNEQFF. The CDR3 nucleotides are TGTGCCAGCAGTTCGGGAGGACCCTACAATGAGCAGTTCTTC.

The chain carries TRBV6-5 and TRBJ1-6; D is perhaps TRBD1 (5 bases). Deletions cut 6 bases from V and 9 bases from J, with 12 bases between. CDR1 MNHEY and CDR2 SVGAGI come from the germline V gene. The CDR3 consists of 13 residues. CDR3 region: CASSTRTPSPLHF. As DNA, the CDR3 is TGTGCCAGCAGCACCCGGACACCTTCACCCCTCCACTTT.

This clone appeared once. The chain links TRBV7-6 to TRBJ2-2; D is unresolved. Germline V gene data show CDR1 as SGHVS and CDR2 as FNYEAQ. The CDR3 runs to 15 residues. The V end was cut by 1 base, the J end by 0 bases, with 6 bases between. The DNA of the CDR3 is TGTGCCAGCAGCTTAGGGAAGACGAACACCGGGGAGCTGTTTTTT. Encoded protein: CASSLGKTNTGELFF.

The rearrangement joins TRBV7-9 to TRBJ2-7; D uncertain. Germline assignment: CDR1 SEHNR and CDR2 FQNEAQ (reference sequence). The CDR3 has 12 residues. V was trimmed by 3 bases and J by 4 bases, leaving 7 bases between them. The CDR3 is CASSFGRYEQYF. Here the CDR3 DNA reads TGTGCCAGCAGCTTCGGAAGATACGAGCAGTACTTC.

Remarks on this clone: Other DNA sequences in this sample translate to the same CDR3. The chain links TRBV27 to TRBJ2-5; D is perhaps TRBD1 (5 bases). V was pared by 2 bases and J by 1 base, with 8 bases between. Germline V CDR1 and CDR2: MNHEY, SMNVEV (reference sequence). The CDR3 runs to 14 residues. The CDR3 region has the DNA TGTGCCAGCAGTTTACGACAGTCCCAAGAGACCCAGTACTTC. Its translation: CASSLRQSQETQYF.

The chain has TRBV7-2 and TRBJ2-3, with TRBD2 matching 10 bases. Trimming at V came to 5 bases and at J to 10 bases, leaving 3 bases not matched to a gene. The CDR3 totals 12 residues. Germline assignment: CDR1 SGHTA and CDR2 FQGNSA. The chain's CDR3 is CASSPGTSAQYF. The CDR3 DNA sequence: TGTGCCAGCAGCCCGGGGACTAGCGCGCAGTATTTT.

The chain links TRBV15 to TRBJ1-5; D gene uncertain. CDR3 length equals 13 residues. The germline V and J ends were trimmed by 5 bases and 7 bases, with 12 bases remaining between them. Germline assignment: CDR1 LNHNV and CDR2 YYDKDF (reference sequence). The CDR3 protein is CATSSGVEQPQHF. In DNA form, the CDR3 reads TGTGCCACCAGCTCCGGGGTGGAGCAGCCCCAGCATTTT.

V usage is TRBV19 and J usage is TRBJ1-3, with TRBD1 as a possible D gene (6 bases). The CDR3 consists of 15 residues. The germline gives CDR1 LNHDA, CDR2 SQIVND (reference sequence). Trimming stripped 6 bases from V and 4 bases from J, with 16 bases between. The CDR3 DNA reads TGTGCCAGTAGCGATCGGGGGGCGCAAGGAAACACCATATATTTT. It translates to CASSDRGAQGNTIYF. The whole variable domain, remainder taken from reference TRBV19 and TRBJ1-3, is DGGITQSPKYLFRKEGQNVTLSCEQNLNHDAMYWYRQDPGQGLRLIYYSQIVNDFQKGDIAEGYSVSREKKESFPLTVTSAQKNPTAFYLCASSDRGAQGNTIYFGEGSWLTVV.